The rows below give T cell receptor beta chains drawn from one sample of a study of T cell changes during pregnancy in multiple sclerosis. TCRdb's table, derived via immunoSEQ multiplex PCR, lists solely in-frame clones and lacks some. Among tens of thousands of clones listed, around 90% were seen once. Specimen: peripheral blood, collected in the third trimester of pregnancy. Receptors originate from a female donor in good health, enrolled as a control in a pregnancy study. Each CDR3 is given with its conserved first and last residue. The order of the fields is clone size, J gene, D gene, V gene, CDR3 DNA, CDR3 protein. D genes are given only for firm matches. Some rows mark clone size as missing; the rest say once, few, many or name a class of expanded clone.

>NA|TRBJ1-4|NA|TRBV28
TGTGCCAGCAGTTTTGGTCAGGGAAGCGAAAAACTGTTTTTT
CASSFGQGSEKLFF
>few|TRBJ1-2|TRBD1|TRBV5-4
TGTGCCAGCAGCTTGGGACAGGGGAGGGCGAGTGGCTACACCTTC
CASSLGQGRASGYTF
>NA|TRBJ2-5|TRBD1|TRBV4-1
TGCGCCAGCAGCCCATCCGCCGGACAGGAGTGGGGTCAAGAGACCCAGTACTTC
CASSPSAGQEWGQETQYF
>NA|TRBJ1-2|NA|TRBV10-3
TGTGCCATCAGTGGGCCGCTGCTCGACTATGGCTACACCTTC
CAISGPLLDYGYTF
>NA|TRBJ2-3|NA|TRBV6-5
TGTGCCAGCAGTTACAGAGGAAGGCTGACAGATACGCAGTATTTT
CASSYRGRLTDTQYF
>few|TRBJ1-2|NA|TRBV18
TGTGCCAGCTCACCACGTCAGGATCGCAGCTACACCTTC
CASSPRQDRSYTF
>NA|TRBJ2-5|NA|TRBV7-3
TGTGCCAGCAGCACGACTAGTCCCCAAGAGACCCAGTACTTC
CASSTTSPQETQYF
>NA|TRBJ2-7|NA|TRBV7-2
TGTGCCAGCAGCTCCCCTAGGGGCAGTTCCTACGAGCAGTACTTC
CASSSPRGSSYEQYF
>NA|TRBJ2-1|NA|TRBV30
TGTGCCTGGAGCGGGACTTACAATGAGCAGTTCTTC
CAWSGTYNEQFF
>once|TRBJ2-1|NA|TRBV5-1
TGCGCCAGCAGCCTCGGACAGTTTTTCAATGAGCAGTTCTTC
CASSLGQFFNEQFF
>NA|TRBJ1-1|TRBD1|TRBV5-1
TGCGCCAGCAGCCCAACTCCGGACAGGGAAGCTTTCTTT
CASSPTPDREAFF
>NA|TRBJ1-3|NA|TRBV30
TGTGCCATGATGGTAGATTTACCTGGAAACACCATATATTTT
CAMMVDLPGNTIYF
>few|TRBJ2-2|TRBD1|TRBV6-5
TGTGCCAGCAGAAACAGGGGGAACACCGGGGAGCTGTTTTTT
CASRNRGNTGELFF
>NA|TRBJ1-3|TRBD1|TRBV30
TGTGCCTGGGACAGGGGGCAGGTGGAGAACACCATATATTTT
CAWDRGQVENTIYF
>NA|TRBJ2-3|TRBD2|TRBV11-3
TGTGCCAGCAGCCTCGGGGGGACTCCCACAGATACGCAGTATTTT
CASSLGGTPTDTQYF
>NA|TRBJ1-4|NA|TRBV27
TGTGCCAGCAGTTTATACTGGACATCCAAGAATGAAAAACTGTTTTTT
CASSLYWTSKNEKLFF
>NA|TRBJ2-7|TRBD1|TRBV19
TGTGGAGTCCTAGGGACAGGGGGCTTGCTGTCGGACGAGCAGTACTTC
CGVLGTGGLLSDEQYF
>once|TRBJ1-5|NA|TRBV1
TGCACCAGCAGCAAGAAAAGGGGCAGGGGTAGCAATCAGCCCCAGCATTTT
CTSSKKRGRGSNQPQHF
>NA|TRBJ1-6|TRBD1|TRBV30
TGTGCCTGGACCTTCGGGACAGCTAATTCACCCCTCCACTTT
CAWTFGTANSPLHF
>NA|TRBJ1-1|TRBD1|TRBV2
TGTGCCAGCAGGACCGGACAGGGTAGAGTCGCTGAAGCTTTCTTT
CASRTGQGRVAEAFF
>NA|TRBJ1-1|TRBD1|TRBV4-1
TGCGCCAGCAGCCCGACAGGGTATGGTACTGAAGCTTTCTTT
CASSPTGYGTEAFF
>NA|TRBJ1-2|NA|TRBV5-5
TGTGCCAGCAGCTTGGACTACCCAGTTGTGAGGAACTATGGCTACACCTTC
CASSLDYPVVRNYGYTF
>NA|TRBJ1-2|NA|TRBV2
TGTGCCAGCAGGGGGGGAGTCTGGGGCTACACCTTC
CASRGGVWGYTF
>NA|TRBJ1-5|TRBD1|TRBV4-2
TGTGCCAGCAGCCCCAGGACAGGGAGCAATCAGCCCCAGCATTTT
CASSPRTGSNQPQHF
>NA|TRBJ2-1|TRBD2|TRBV5-4
TGTGCCAGCAGCTTGGATGGCGGGGGGGCGGATGAGCAGTTCTTC
CASSLDGGGADEQFF
>NA|TRBJ2-1|TRBD1|TRBV4-1
TGCGCCAGCAGCCAAGAAAGGGGGCTCAGGGACGGTGAGCAGTTCTTC
CASSQERGLRDGEQFF
>NA|TRBJ2-1|TRBD2|TRBV4-1
TGCGCCAGCAGCCAAGATAGGCAGCGGGGCCTGTCATGGGATGAGCAGTTCTTC
CASSQDRQRGLSWDEQFF
>NA|TRBJ2-1|TRBD2|TRBV6-4
TGTGCCAGCAGTTACTCTAGCGGGGGGAACAATGAGCAGTTCTTC
CASSYSSGGNNEQFF
>NA|TRBJ2-7|NA|TRBV7-8
TGTGCCAGCCGCGACTGGTACGAGCAGTACTTC
CASRDWYEQYF
>NA|TRBJ2-3|NA|TRBV6-4
TGTGCCAGCAGCACATCGGGGGGCACAGATACGCAGTATTTT
CASSTSGGTDTQYF